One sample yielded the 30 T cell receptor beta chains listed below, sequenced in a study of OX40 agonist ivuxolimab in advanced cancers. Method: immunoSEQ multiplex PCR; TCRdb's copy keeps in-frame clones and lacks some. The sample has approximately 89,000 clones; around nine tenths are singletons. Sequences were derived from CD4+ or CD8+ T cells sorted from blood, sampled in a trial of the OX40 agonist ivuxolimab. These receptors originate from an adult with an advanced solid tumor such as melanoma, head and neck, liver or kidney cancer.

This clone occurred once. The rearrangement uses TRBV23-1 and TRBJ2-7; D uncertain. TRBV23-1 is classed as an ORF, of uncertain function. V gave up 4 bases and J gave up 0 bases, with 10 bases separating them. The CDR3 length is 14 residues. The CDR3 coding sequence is TGCGCCAGCAGTCCCCGGTCCAGCTCCTACGAGCAGTACTTC. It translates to CASSPRSSSYEQYF.

The CDR3 loop is CASSQKDKGPATNEKLFF. CDR3 nucleotide sequence: TGTGCCAGCAGCCAAAAAGACAAGGGCCCGGCAACTAATGAAAAACTGTTTTTT. The chain couples TRBV4-2 to TRBJ1-4; D unresolved. Trimming removed 2 bases at V and 0 bases at J, with 16 bases between. CDR1 is LGHNA, CDR2 YNFKEQ, per germline. CDR3 length: 18 amino acids.

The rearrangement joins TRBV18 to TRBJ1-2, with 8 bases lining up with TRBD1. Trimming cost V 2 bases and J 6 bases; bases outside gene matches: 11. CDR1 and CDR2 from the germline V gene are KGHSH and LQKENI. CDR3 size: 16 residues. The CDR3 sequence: CASSPSGQGVDNGYTF. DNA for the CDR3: TGTGCCAGCTCACCATCCGGACAGGGAGTAGATAATGGCTACACCTTC.

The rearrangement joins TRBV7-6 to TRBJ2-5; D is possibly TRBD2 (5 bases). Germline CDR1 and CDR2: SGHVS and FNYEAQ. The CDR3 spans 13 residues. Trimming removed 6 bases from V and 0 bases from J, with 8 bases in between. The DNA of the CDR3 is TGTGCCAGCAGGCCAGCGGACCAAGAGACCCAGTACTTC. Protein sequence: CASRPADQETQYF.

The CDR3 sequence is CSVAGQTSSTDTQYF. In DNA form, the CDR3 reads TGCAGCGTTGCCGGACAGACTTCTAGCACAGATACGCAGTATTTT. This chain connects TRBV29-1 to TRBJ2-3; a possible D gene is TRBD1 (6 bases). Between the trimmed V and J ends, which lost 4 bases and 0 bases, there was a span of 14 bases. The CDR3 has 15 amino acids. Per germline, CDR1 SQVTM and CDR2 ANQGSEA.

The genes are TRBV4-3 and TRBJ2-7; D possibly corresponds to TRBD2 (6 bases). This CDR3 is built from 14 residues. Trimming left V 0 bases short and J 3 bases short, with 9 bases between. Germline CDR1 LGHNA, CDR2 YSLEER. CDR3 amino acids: CASSQEAGGYEQYF. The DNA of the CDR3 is TGCGCCAGCAGCCAAGAGGCCGGGGGCTACGAGCAGTACTTC.

The CDR3 spells CASSSQRTGGSGNTIYF. In DNA, the CDR3 is TGTGCCAGTAGTAGTCAGAGGACAGGAGGCTCTGGAAACACCATATATTTT. The chain is built from TRBV19 and TRBJ1-3; 7 nucleotides match TRBD1. CDR1 and CDR2 (germline): LNHDA, SQIVND (reference sequence). Losses at the gene ends were 4 bases for V and 0 bases for J; bases not matched to a gene: 9. The CDR3 loop spans 17 amino acids.

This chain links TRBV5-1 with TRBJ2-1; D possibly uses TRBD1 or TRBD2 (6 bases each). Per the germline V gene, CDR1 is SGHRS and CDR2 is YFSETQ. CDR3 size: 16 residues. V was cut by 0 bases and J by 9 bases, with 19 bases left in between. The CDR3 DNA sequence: TGCGCCAGCAGCTTGGGCGGGGACAAGGAGTTCGGTGAGCAGTTCTTC. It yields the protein CASSLGGDKEFGEQFF.

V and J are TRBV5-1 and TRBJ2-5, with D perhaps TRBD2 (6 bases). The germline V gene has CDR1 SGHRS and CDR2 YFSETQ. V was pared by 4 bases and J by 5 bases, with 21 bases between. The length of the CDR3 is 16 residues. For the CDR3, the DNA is TGCGCCAGCAGCCCTCCAATCCTTGCAGGGAGGGAGACCCAGTACTTC. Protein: CASSPPILAGRETQYF.

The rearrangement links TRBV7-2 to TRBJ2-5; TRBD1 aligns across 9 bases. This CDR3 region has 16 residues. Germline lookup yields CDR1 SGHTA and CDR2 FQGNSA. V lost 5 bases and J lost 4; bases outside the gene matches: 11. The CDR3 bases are TGTGCCAGCAGCGTTACGACCGGGACAGGGCCAGAGACCCAGTACTTC. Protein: CASSVTTGTGPETQYF. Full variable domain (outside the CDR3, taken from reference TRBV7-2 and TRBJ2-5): GAGVSQSPSNKVTEKGKDVELRCDPISGHTALYWYRQSLGQGLEFLIYFQGNSAPDKSGLPSDRFSAERTGGSVSTLTIQRTQQEDSAVYLCASSVTTGTGPETQYFGPGTRLLVL.

Here the CDR3 DNA reads TGTGCCAGCAGCTCTCCGGAGGTCAGGCCCGGGTCGTCCACAGATACGCAGTATTTT. Translated, it gives CASSSPEVRPGSSTDTQYF. The V call is TRBV5-6, the J call TRBJ2-3, with D perhaps matching TRBD2 (5 bases). V gave up 3 bases and J gave up 2 bases, with 25 bases separating them. Germline V gives CDR1 SGHDT, CDR2 YYEEEE. This CDR3 contains 19 residues.

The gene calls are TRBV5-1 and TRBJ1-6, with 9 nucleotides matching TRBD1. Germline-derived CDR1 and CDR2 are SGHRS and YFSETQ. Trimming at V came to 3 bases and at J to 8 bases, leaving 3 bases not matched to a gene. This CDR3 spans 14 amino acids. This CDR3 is CASSWTGDDSPLHF. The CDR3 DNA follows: TGCGCCAGCAGCTGGACAGGGGACGATTCACCCCTCCACTTT.

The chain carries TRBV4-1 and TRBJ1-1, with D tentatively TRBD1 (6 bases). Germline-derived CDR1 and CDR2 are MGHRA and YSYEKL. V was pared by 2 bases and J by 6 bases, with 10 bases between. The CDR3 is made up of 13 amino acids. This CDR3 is CASSQRGGAEAFF. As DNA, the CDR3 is TGCGCCAGCAGCCAACGAGGGGGAGCTGAAGCTTTCTTT.

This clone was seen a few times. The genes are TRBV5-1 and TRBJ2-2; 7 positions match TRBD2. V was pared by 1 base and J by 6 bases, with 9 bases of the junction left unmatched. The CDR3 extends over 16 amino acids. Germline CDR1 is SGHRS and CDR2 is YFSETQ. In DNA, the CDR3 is TGCGCCAGCAGCTTGAGGCGGGGGACCGTACCCGGGGAGCTGTTTTTT. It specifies CASSLRRGTVPGELFF.

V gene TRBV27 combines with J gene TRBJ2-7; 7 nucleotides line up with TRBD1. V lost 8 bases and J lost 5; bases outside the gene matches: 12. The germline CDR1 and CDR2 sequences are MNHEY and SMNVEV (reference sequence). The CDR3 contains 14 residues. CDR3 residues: CASGIQGRKDEQYF. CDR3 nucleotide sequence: TGTGCCAGCGGAATACAGGGGCGGAAGGACGAGCAGTACTTC.

This CDR3 is CASGRGYSYEQYF. The DNA for the CDR3 is TGTGCTAGTGGCAGGGGGTACTCCTACGAGCAGTACTTC. The chain couples TRBV12-5 to TRBJ2-7; 7 bases map to TRBD1. With V trimmed by 6 bases and J by 0 bases, 2 bases remained unmatched. There are 13 residues in the CDR3. The germline gives CDR1 LGHNT, CDR2 FRNRAP. Supplemented by reference TRBV12-5 and TRBJ2-7, the full variable domain reads DARVTQTPRHKVTEMGQEVTMRCQPILGHNTVFWYRQTMMQGLELLAYFRNRAPLDDSGMPKDRFSAEMPDATLATLKIQPSEPRDSAVYFCASGRGYSYEQYFGPGTRLTVT.

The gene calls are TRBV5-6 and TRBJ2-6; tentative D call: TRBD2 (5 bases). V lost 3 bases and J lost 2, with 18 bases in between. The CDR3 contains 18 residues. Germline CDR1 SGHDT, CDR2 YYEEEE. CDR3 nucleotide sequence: TGTGCCAGCAGCTGGGAAGAGGGCGGTCTCCCTGGGGCCAACGTCCTGACTTTC. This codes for CASSWEEGGLPGANVLTF.

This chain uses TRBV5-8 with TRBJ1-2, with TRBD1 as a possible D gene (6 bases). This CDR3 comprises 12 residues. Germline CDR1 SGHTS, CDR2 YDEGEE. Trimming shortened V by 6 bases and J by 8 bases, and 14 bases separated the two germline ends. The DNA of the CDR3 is TGTGCCAGCACAGGAACAGGGAGAGGCTACACCTTC. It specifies CASTGTGRGYTF.

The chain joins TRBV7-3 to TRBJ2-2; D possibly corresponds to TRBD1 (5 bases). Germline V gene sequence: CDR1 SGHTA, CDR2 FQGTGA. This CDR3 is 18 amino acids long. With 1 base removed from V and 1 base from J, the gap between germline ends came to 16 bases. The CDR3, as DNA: TGTGCCAGCAGCTTAATTGTACCAGGGCCCGGGAACACCGGGGAGCTGTTTTTT. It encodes CASSLIVPGPGNTGELFF.

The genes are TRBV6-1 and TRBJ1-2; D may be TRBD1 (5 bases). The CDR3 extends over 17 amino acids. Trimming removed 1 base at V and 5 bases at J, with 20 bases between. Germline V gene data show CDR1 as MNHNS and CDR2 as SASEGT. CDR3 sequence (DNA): TGTGCCAGCAGTGAAGGGTCAGGGAGTGACCGCCGATATGGCTACACCTTC. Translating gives CASSEGSGSDRRYGYTF.

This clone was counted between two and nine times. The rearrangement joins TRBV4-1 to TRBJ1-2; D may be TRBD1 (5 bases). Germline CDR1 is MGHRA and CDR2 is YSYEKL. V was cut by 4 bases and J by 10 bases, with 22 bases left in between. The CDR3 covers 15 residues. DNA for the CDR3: TGCGCCAGCAGCCCCCCACGGGGGGGACCGACAACCTACACCTTC. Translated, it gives CASSPPRGGPTTYTF.

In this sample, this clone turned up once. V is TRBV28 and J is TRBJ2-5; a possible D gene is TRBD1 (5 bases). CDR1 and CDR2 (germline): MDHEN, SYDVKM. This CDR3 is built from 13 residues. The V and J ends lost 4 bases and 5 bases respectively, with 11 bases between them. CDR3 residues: CASSSSGPETQYF. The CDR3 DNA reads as TGTGCCAGCAGTTCCTCAGGGCCGGAGACCCAGTACTTC.

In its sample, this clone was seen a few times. Here the CDR3 reads CASSQGGLSGGRSTDTQYF. DNA of the CDR3: TGCGCCAGCAGCCAAGGCGGCCTTAGCGGGGGGCGAAGCACAGATACGCAGTATTTT. The J gene is TRBJ2-3, the V gene TRBV4-1, with 10 bases fitting TRBD2. This CDR3 is 19 amino acids long. Germline lookup yields CDR1 MGHRA and CDR2 YSYEKL. V shed 1 base, J shed 0 bases, and the junction held 10 bases outside the gene matches.

The CDR3 DNA is TGTGCCAGCAGCAGTGGCCTCAGAACAGGGGGCGAGAACTATGGCTACACCTTC. Encoded protein: CASSSGLRTGGENYGYTF. The V gene is TRBV7-9, the J gene TRBJ1-2; 9 nucleotides line up with TRBD1. V lost 5 bases and J lost 2; bases outside the gene matches: 15. The length of the CDR3 is 18 residues. In germline, CDR1 is SEHNR, CDR2 FQNEAQ (reference sequence).

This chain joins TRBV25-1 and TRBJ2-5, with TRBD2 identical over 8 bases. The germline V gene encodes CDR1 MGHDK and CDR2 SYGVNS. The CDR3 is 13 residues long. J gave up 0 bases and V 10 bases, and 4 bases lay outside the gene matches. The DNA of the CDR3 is TGTGCCACCCGCGGGGGGTACCAAGAGACCCAGTACTTC. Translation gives CATRGGYQETQYF.

The CDR3 DNA follows: TGCGCCAGCACCGGGGACAGGGAGCAGTTCTTC. Protein product: CASTGDREQFF. The chain joins TRBV4-1 to TRBJ2-1, with 8 bases aligning to TRBD1. There are 11 residues in the CDR3. V lost 7 bases, J lost 10 bases, and 3 bases stayed unmatched. Germline values: CDR1 MGHRA, CDR2 YSYEKL.

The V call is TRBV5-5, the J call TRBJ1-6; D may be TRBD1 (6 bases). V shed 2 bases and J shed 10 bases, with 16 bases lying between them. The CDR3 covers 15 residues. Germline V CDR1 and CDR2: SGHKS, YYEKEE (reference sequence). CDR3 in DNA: TGTGCCAGCAGCTTAAGGACAGACTCAAAATCACCCCTCCACTTT. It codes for CASSLRTDSKSPLHF.

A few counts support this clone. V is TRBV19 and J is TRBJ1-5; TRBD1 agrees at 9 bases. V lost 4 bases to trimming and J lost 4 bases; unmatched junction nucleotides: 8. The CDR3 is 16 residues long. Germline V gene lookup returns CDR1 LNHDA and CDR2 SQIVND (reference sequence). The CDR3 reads CASSTLPQGANQPQHF. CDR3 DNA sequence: TGTGCCAGTAGTACCCTACCACAGGGGGCTAATCAGCCCCAGCATTTT. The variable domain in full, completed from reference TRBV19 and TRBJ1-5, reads DGGITQSPKYLFRKEGQNVTLSCEQNLNHDAMYWYRQDPGQGLRLIYYSQIVNDFQKGDIAEGYSVSREKKESFPLTVTSAQKNPTAFYLCASSTLPQGANQPQHFGDGTRLSIL.

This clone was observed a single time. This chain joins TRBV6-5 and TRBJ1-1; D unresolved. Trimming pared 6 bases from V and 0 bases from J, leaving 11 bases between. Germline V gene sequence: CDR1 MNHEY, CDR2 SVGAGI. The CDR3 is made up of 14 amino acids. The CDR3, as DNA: TGTGCCAGCAGCGGTCCGCTAATGAACACTGAAGCTTTCTTT. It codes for CASSGPLMNTEAFF.

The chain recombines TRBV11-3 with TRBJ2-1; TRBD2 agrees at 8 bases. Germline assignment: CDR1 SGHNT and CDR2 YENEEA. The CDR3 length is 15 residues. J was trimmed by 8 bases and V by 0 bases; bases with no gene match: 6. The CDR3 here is CASSLEGTSRHEQFF. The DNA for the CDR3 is TGTGCCAGCAGCTTAGAGGGGACTAGTAGGCATGAGCAGTTCTTC.